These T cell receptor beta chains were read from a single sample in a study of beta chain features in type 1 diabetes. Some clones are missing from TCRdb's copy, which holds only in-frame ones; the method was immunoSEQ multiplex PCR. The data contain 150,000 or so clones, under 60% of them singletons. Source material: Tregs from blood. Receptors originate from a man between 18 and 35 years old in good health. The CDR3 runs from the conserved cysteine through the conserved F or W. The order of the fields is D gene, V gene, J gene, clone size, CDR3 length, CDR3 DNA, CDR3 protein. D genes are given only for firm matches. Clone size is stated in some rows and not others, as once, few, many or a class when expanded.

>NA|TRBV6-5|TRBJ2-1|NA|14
TGTGCCAGCAGAGGGACTCCCCCTAGGGATGAGCAGTTCTTC
CASRGTPPRDEQFF
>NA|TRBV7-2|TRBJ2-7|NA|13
TGTGCCTCGAGCGGAACCTACTCCTACGAGCAGTACTTC
CASSGTYSYEQYF
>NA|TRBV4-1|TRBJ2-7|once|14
TGCGCCAGCAGCCCCACCGAGGGTAAAGACGAGCAGTACTTC
CASSPTEGKDEQYF
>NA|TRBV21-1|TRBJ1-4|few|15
TGTGCCAGCCCACTCCACGGGGGTGCTAATGAAAAACTGTTTTTT
CASPLHGGANEKLFF
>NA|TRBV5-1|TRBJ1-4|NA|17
TGCGCCAGCAGCTTGGCCTGGGGGCGGAACAGAAATGAAAAACTGTTTTTT
CASSLAWGRNRNEKLFF
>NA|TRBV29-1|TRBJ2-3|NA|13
TGCAGCGTTGAACAGGGGGGTACAGATACGCAGTATTTT
CSVEQGGTDTQYF
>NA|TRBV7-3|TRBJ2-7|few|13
TGTGCCAGCAGCTGGGGACTCTTTTACGAGCAGTACTTC
CASSWGLFYEQYF
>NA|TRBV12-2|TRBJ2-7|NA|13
TGTGCAAGTCGCTTAGTGGAGAGCGACGAGCAGTACTTC
CASRLVESDEQYF
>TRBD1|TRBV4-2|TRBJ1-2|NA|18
TGTGCCAGCAGCCAAGGTCTGACAGGGGAAGTATGGGTTTCCGGCTACACCTTC
CASSQGLTGEVWVSGYTF
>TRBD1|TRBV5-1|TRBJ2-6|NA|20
TGCGCCAGCAGCTTACACCCGGGACAGGGTAAAGTAACTGGGGCCAACGTCCTGACTTTC
CASSLHPGQGKVTGANVLTF
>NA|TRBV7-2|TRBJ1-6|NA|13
TGTGCCAGCAGCTTCACAGGGAATTCACCCCTCCACTTT
CASSFTGNSPLHF
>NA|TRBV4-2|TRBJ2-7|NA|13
TGTGCCAGCAGCCAAGACGACAGTTACGAGCAGTACTTC
CASSQDDSYEQYF
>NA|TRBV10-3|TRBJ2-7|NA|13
TGTGCCATCAGTGAACAGGGGGGGTACGAGCAGTACTTC
CAISEQGGYEQYF
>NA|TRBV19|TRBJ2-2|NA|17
TGTGCCAGTAGTAGGCGGGCCGGGCCCCTCGCTGCGGGGGAGCTGTTTTTT
CASSRRAGPLAAGELFF
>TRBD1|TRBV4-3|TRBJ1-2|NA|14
TGCGCCAGCGCCCCCGGGACAGGAAACTATGGCTACACCTTC
CASAPGTGNYGYTF
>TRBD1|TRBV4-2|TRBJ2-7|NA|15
TGTGCCAGCAGCCAAGATTGGACAGGGGCCTACGAGCAGTACTTC
CASSQDWTGAYEQYF
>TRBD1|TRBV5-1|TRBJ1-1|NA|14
TGCGCCAGCAGCCTGGGACAGGGGTTAACTGAAGCTTTCTTT
CASSLGQGLTEAFF
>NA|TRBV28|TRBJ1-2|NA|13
TGTGCCAGCAGTTCACAGGGACGGTACGGCTACACCTTC
CASSSQGRYGYTF
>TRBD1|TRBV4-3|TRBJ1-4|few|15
TGCGCCAGCAGCCGTTCGGGACAGGTTAATGAAAAACTGTTTTTT
CASSRSGQVNEKLFF
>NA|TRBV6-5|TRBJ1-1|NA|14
TGTGCCAGCAGTTTACGGGGTTTGAACACTGAAGCTTTCTTT
CASSLRGLNTEAFF
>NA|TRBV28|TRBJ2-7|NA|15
TGTGCCAGCAGTCCGAGCCGGGGGAGCTCCTACGAGCAGTACTTC
CASSPSRGSSYEQYF
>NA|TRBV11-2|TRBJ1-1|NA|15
TGTGCCAGCAGCTTTTATCTTGGAGTTACTACTGAAGCTTTCTTT
CASSFYLGVTTEAFF
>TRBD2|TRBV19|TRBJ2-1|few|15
TGTGCCAGCAAGCGGGAGAAGTACCCTTACAATGAGCAGTTCTTC
CASKREKYPYNEQFF